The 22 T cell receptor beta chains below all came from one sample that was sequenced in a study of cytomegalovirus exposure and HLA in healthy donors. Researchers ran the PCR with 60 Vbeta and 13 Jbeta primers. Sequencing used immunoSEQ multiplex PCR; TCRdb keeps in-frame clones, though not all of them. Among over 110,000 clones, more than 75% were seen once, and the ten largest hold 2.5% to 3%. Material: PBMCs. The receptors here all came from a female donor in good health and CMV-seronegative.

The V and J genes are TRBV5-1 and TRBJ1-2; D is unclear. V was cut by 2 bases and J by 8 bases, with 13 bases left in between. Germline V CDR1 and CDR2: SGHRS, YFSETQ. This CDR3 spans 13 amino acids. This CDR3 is CASSFGLQGGYTF. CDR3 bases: TGCGCCAGCAGCTTCGGACTTCAAGGAGGCTACACCTTC.

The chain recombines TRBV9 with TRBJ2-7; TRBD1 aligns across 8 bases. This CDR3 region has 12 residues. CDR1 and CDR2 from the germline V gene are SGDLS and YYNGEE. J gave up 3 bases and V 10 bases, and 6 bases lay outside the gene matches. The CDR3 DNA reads TGTGCCTCCGGGACAGGTGACTACGAGCAGTACTTC. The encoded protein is CASGTGDYEQYF. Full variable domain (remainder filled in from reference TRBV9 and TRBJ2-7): DSGVTQTPKHLITATGQRVTLRCSPRSGDLSVYWYQQSLDQGLQFLIQYYNGEERAKGNILERFSAQQFPDLHSELNLSSLELGDSALYFCASGTGDYEQYFGPGTRLTVT.

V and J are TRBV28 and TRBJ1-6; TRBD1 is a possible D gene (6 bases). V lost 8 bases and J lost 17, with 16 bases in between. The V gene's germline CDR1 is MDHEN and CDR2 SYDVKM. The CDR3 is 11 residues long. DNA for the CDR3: TGTGCCAGCGGTACCTTACAGGGAATCCACTTT. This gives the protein CASGTLQGIHF.

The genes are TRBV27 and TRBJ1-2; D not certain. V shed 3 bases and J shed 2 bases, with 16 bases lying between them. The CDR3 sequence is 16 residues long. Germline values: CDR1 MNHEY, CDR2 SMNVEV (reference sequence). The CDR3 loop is CASSFSGGRGNYGYTF. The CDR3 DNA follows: TGTGCCAGCAGTTTCTCTGGAGGACGGGGAAACTATGGCTACACCTTC.

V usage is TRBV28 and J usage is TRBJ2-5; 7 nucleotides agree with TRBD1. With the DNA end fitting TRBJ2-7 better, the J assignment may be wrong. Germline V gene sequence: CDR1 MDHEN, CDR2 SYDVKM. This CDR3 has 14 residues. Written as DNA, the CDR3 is TGTGCCAGCAGTGAGGGGGCCCCCTCCTACGAGCAGTACTTC. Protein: CASSEGAPSYEQYF.

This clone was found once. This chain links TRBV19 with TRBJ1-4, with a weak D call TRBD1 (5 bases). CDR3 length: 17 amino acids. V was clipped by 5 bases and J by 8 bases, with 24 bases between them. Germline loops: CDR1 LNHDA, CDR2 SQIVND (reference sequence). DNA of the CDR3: TGTGCCAGTAGTCCCTCCTTGGGGCGCGGCCACCGAGAAAAACTGTTTTTT. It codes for CASSPSLGRGHREKLFF.

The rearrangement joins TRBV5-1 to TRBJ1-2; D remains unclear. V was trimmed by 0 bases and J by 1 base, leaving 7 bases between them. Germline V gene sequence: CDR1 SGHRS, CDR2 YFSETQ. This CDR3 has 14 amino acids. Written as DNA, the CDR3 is TGCGCCAGCAGCTTGGACGGAGTTAACTATGGCTACACCTTC. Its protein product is CASSLDGVNYGYTF.

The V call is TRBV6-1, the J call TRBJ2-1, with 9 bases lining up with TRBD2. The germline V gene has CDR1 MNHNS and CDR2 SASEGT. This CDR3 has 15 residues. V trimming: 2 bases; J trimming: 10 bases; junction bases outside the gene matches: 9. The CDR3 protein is CASSELGGRAWEQFF. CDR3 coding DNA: TGTGCCAGCAGTGAACTTGGCGGGAGGGCCTGGGAGCAGTTCTTC.

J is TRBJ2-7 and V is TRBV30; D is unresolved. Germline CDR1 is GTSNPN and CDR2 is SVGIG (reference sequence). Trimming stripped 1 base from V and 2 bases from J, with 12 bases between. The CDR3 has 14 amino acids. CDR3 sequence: CAWSAELRTYEQYF. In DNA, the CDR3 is TGTGCCTGGAGTGCTGAGCTAAGAACCTACGAGCAGTACTTC. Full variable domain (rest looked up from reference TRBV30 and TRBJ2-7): SQTIHQWPATLVQPVGSPLSLECTVEGTSNPNLYWYRQAAGRGLQLLFYSVGIGQISSEVPQNLSASRPQDRQFILSSKKLLLSDSGFYLCAWSAELRTYEQYFGPGTRLTVT.

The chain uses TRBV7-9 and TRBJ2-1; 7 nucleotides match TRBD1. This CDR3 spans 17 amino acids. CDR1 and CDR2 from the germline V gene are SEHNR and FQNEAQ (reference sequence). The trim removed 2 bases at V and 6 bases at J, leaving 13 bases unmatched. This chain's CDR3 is CASSLFGDRVTPNEQFF. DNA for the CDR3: TGTGCCAGCAGCTTATTCGGCGACAGGGTAACTCCCAATGAGCAGTTCTTC.

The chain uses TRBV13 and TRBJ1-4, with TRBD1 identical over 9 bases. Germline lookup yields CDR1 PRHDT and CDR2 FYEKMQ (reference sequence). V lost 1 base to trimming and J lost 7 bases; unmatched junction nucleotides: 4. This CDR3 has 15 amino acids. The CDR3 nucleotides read TGTGCCAGCAGCTTAGCGGGACAGGGTACTGAAAAACTGTTTTTT. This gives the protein CASSLAGQGTEKLFF.

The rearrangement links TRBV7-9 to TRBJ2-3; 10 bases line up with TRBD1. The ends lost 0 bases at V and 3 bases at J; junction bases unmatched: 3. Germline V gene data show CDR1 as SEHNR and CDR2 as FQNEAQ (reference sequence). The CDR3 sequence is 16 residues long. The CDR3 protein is CASSLATGGRTDTQYF. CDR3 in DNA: TGTGCCAGCAGCTTAGCGACAGGGGGCAGGACAGATACGCAGTATTTT.

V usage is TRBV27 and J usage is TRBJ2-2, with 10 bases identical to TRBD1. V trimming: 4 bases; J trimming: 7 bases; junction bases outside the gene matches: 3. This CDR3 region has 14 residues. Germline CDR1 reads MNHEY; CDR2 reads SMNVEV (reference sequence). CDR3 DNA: TGTGCCAGCAGTTGGGGACAGGGGTTCGGGGAGCTGTTTTTT. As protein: CASSWGQGFGELFF.

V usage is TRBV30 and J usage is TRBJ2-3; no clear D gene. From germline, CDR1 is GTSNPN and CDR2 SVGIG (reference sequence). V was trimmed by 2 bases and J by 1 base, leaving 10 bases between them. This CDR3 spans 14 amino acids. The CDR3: CAWSPAPGTDTQYF. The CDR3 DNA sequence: TGTGCCTGGAGTCCCGCACCGGGCACAGATACGCAGTATTTT.

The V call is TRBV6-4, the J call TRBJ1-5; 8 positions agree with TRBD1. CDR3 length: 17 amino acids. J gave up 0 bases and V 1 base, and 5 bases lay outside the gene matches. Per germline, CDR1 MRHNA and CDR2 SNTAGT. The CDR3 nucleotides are TGTGCCAGCAGTGACTTACGGACAGGGTATAGCAATCAGCCCCAGCATTTT. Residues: CASSDLRTGYSNQPQHF.

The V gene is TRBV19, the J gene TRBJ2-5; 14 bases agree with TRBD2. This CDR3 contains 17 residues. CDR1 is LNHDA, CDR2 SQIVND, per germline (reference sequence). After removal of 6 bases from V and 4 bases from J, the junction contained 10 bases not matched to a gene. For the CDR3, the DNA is TGTGCCAGTAGGGGACTAGCGGGAGCGCGATATGGAGAGACCCAGTACTTC. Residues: CASRGLAGARYGETQYF.

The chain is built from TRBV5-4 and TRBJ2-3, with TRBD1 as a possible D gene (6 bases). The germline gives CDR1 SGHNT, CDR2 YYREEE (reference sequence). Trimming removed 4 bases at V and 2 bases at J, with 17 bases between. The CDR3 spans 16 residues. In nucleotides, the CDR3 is TGTGCCAGCAGCCCCGGACTGGGGGCCTACACAGATACGCAGTATTTT. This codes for CASSPGLGAYTDTQYF.

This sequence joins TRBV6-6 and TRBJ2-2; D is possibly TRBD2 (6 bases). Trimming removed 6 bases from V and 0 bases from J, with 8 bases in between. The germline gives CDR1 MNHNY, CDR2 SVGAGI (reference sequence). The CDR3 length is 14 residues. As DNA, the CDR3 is TGTGCCAGCAGGGGGACTTCGAACACCGGGGAGCTGTTTTTT. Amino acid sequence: CASRGTSNTGELFF.

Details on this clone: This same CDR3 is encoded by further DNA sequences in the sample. Here the CDR3 DNA reads TGCGCCAGCAGCTTGATGCCGGACATGAACACTGAAGCTTTCTTT. This gives the protein CASSLMPDMNTEAFF. V and J are TRBV5-1 and TRBJ1-1, with a possible D match to TRBD1 (5 bases). Germline assignment: CDR1 SGHRS and CDR2 YFSETQ. The germline V and J ends were trimmed by 1 base and 0 bases, with 10 bases remaining between them. The CDR3 runs 15 residues.

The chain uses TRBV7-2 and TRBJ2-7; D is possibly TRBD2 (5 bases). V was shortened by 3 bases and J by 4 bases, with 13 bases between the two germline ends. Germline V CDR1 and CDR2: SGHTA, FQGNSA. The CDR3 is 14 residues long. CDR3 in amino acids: CASSFRLGSYEQYF. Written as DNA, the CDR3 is TGTGCCAGCAGCTTTCGGCTAGGGAGTTACGAGCAGTACTTC.

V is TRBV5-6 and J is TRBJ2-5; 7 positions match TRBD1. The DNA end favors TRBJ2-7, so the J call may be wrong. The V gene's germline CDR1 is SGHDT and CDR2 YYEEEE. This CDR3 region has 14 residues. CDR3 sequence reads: CASSLGPGGYEQYF. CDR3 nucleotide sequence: TGTGCCAGCAGCTTGGGACCAGGGGGCTACGAGCAGTACTTC.

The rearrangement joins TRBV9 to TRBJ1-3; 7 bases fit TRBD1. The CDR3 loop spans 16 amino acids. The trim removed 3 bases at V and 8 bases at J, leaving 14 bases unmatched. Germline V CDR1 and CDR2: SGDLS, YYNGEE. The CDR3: CASSGNRGRLEDTIYF. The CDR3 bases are TGTGCCAGCAGCGGAAACAGGGGCCGCCTTGAGGACACCATATATTTT.